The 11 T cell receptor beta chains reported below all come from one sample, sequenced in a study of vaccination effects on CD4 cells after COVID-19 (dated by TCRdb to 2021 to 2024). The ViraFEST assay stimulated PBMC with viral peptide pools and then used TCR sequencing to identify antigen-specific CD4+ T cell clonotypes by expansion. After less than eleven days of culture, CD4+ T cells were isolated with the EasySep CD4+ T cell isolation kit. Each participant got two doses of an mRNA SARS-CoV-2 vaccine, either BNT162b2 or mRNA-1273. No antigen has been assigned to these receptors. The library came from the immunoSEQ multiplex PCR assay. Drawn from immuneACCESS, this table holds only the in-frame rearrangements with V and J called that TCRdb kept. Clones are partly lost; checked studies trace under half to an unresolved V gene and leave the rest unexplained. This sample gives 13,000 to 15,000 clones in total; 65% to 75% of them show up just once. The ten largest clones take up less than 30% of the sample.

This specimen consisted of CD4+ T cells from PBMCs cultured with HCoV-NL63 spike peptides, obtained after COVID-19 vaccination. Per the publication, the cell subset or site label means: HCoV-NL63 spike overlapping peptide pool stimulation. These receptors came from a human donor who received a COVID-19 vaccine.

The CDR3 sequence is CASSQDQAYEQYF. The DNA of the CDR3 is TGTGCCAGCAGCCAAGATCAGGCCTACGAGCAGTACTTC. This sequence joins TRBV4-2 and TRBJ2-7; D remains unclear. The length of the CDR3 is 13 residues. Trimming took off 0 bases at V and 2 bases at J, with 5 bases between the two ends. Per germline, CDR1 LGHNA and CDR2 YNFKEQ.

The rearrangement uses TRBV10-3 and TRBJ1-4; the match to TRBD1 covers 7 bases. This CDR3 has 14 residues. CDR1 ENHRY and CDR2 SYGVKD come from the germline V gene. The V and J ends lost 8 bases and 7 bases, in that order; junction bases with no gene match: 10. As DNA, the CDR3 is TGTGCCATCGGTACAGGGGTTGGGGCTGAAAAACTGTTTTTT. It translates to CAIGTGVGAEKLFF.

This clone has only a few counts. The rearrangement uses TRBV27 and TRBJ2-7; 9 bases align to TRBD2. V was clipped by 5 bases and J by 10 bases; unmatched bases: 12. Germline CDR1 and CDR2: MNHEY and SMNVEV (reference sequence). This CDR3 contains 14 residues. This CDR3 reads CASSLAGTSSRQYF. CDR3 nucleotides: TGTGCCAGCAGTCTAGCCGGGACTAGCTCCCGACAGTACTTC.

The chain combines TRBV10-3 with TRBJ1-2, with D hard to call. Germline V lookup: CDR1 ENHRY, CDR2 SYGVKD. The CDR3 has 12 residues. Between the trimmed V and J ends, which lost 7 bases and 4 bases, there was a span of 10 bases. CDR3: CAIKAISYGYTF. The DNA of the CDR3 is TGTGCCATCAAAGCCATATCCTATGGCTACACCTTC.

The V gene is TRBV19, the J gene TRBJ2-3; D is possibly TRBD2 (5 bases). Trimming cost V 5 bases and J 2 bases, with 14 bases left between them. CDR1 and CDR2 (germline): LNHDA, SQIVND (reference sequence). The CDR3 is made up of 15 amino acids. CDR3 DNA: TGTGCCAGTAGTTTCCAAATGAGGGCCACAGATACGCAGTATTTT. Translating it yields CASSFQMRATDTQYF.

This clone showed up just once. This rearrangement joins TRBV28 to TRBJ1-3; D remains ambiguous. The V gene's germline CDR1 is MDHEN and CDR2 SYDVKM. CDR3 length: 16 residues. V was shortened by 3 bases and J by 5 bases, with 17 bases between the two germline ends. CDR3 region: CASSFSQTGLRNTIYF. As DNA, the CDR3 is TGTGCCAGCAGTTTTAGTCAGACGGGATTGCGAAACACCATATATTTT.

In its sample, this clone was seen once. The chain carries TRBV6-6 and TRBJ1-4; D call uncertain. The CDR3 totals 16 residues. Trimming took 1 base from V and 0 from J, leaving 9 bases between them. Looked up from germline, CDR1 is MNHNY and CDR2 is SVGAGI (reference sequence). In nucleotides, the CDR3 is TGTGCCAGCAGTTACTGGAGACTGTCAACTAATGAAAAACTGTTTTTT. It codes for CASSYWRLSTNEKLFF.

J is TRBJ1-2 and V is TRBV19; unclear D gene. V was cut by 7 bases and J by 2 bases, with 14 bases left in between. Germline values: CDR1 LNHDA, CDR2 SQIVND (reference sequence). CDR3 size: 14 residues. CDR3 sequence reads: CASKGEYGNYGYTF. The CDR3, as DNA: TGTGCCAGTAAGGGTGAATACGGAAACTATGGCTACACCTTC.

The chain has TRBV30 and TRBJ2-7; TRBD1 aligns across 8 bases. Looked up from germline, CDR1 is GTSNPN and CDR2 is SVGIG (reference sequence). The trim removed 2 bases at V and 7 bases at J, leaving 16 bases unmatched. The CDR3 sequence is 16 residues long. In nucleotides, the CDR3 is TGTGCCTGGAGTTCGGGGGACAGGTGGCTCTCTCGGGAGCAGTACTTC. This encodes CAWSSGDRWLSREQYF.

The CDR3 DNA follows: TGTGCCAGCTCACCCACAGGATGGAGCACTGAAGCTTTCTTT. This sequence encodes CASSPTGWSTEAFF. V is TRBV18 and J is TRBJ1-1; the D gene is possibly TRBD1 (5 bases). The CDR3 consists of 14 residues. The V gene's germline CDR1 is KGHSH and CDR2 LQKENI. Trimming removed 3 bases from V and 4 bases from J, with 12 bases in between.

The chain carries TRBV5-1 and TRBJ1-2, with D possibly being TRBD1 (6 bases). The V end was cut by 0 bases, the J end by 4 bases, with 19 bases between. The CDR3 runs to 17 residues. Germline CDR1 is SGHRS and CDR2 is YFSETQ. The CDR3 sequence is CASSLETGTKGGYGYTF. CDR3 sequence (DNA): TGCGCCAGCAGCTTGGAAACCGGGACAAAGGGTGGCTATGGCTACACCTTC.